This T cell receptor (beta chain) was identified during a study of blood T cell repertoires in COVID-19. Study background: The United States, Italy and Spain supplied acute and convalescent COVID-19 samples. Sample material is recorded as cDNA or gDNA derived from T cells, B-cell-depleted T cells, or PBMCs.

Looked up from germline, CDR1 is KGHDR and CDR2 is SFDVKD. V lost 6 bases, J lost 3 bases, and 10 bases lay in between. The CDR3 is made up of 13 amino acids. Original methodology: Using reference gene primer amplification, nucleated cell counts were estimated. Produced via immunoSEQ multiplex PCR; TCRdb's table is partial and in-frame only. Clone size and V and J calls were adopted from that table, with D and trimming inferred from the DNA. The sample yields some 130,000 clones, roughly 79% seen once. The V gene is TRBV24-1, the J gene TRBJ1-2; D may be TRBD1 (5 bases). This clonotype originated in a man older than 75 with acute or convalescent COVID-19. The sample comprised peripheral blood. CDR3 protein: CATSFIRDYGYTF. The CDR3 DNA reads TGTGCCACCAGTTTTATCAGGGACTATGGCTACACCTTC.